This TCR beta chain originates from a study of cytomegalovirus exposure and HLA in healthy donors. Study-level findings and limits: Cytomegalovirus association was listed for roughly 160 TCR beta chains. The CMV antigen specificity of three CMV-associated chains was confirmed through in vitro analysis. High sensitivity and specificity were reportedly achieved when the classifier diagnosed cytomegalovirus status. Within the approximately 130 validation repertoires, first-cohort TCR clusters tended to co-occur, according to a later analysis.

To note about this clone: Its target is unknown.

Libraries were prepared by immunoSEQ multiplex PCR; TCRdb keeps only in-frame clonotypes and omits some of them. This table holds roughly 120,000 clones, approximately 88% found once. Germline lookup yields CDR1 LGHNA and CDR2 YSLEER. V was cut by 6 bases and J by 0 bases, with 14 bases left in between. The CDR3 sequence is 15 residues long. V gene TRBV4-3 combines with J gene TRBJ1-1; D ambiguous. This sequence originates from a young man in good health and CMV-seronegative. Sequenced material: PBMCs. CDR3 DNA sequence: TGCGCCAGCAGACTCAGACGGAGCATGAACACTGAAGCTTTCTTT. As protein: CASRLRRSMNTEAFF.